This record covers a single T cell receptor (beta chain). Its cognate antigen has yet to be identified. Qualities for individual bases were not recorded, and no much larger clone is one base off. This entry belongs to a study of cytomegalovirus exposure and HLA in healthy donors (dated by TCRdb to the late 2010s). Broadly, across the study: According to a later analysis, one platform produced both the 110 or so validation repertoires and the approximately 600 repertoires of the first cohort. To predict cytomegalovirus infection status, the study brought together high-throughput TCR immunosequencing, statistical association of individual TCRs with disease status, and machine learning. Along with the approximately 700-subject first cohort, a separate validation cohort of over a hundred different subjects was used. The aim of the study was to test whether cataloging public T cell receptors could identify signatures of past pathogen exposure.

The study at large found these results: The classifier was reported to diagnose cytomegalovirus status with high specificity and sensitivity in both the original cohort and the validation cohort. A later analysis found that TCRs clustered in the first cohort also tended to co-occur in the roughly 120 validation repertoires, with 94% of cluster scores above 0. According to the authors, the approach could potentially be generalized to other disease states and immunological phenotypes. A total of fewer than 200 TCR beta chains were listed by the study as associated with cytomegalovirus. Most TCR sequences were seen in very few donors, while some public TCRs were found in many individuals. A later analysis lacked HLA typing for the validation cohort, so it scored co-occurrence in that cohort across all 110 or so repertoires. In vitro tests confirmed that a few of the cytomegalovirus-associated TCR beta chains recognize cytomegalovirus antigens.

From its cysteine to its phenylalanine, the CDR3 spans 14 amino acids. The entry retains the CDR3 DNA only, 42 bases that are in frame from base 1. V sheds 3 bases and J sheds 3 bases, leaving 8 bases between their ends. CDR1 and CDR2, per the germline V gene, are SGHAT and FQNNGV. The donors belonged to the validation cohort of around 130 subjects, which was separate from the approximately 610-subject first cohort. The library was generated by the immunoSEQ multiplex PCR assay. The original methods were these. A statistical classification framework was developed to diagnose cytomegalovirus status using the catalog of TCR beta chain sequences. TCRdb holds this immuneACCESS table with in-frame rearrangements only. Some clones are missing; in checked studies, unresolved V genes explain under half, and the rest has no known cause. The DNA gave D and trimming, while V, J and clone size come from that table. A total of 100,000 to 150,000 clones appear in this sample, approximately 95% of them only once. 1.5% to 2% of the sample lies in the top ten.

This clonotype originated in a man aged 18 to 35 in good health and CMV-seronegative. Input material: PBMCs. Recombination linked TRBV11-2 to TRBJ1-4; the D segment could be TRBD1, given 6 matching bases. The CDR3 loop reads CASSFGQPNEKLFF. In nucleotide form, the sequence is TGTGCCAGCAGCTTCGGACAGCCTAATGAAAAACTGTTTTTT.